The source of this T cell receptor (beta chain) is a study of cytomegalovirus exposure and HLA in healthy donors. Study-level results: Some V segments could not be told apart, so they were left out, TRBV6-2 and TRBV6-3 among them. The authors reported that TCR beta sequences could predict HLA-A and HLA-B alleles. These predictions were accurate for most subjects in the first cohort.

Remarks on this clone: Its cognate antigen is unknown.

V was cut by 4 bases and J by 4 bases, with 10 bases left in between. The CDR3 is 14 residues long. The germline CDR1 and CDR2 sequences are SGHTA and FQGNSA. It was with 60 Vbeta and 13 Jbeta primers that the PCR ran. The data were produced by immunoSEQ multiplex PCR, yet TCRdb's version contains in-frame clones alone and is incomplete. This table has approximately 190,000 clones, about 84% appearing once. This TCR was recovered from a woman in her twenties or thirties in good health and CMV-seropositive. Sequenced: PBMCs. The chain is built from TRBV7-2 and TRBJ2-2; no reliable D call. This chain's CDR3 is CASSSTGGTGELFF. The CDR3 DNA reads as TGTGCCAGCAGCTCGACGGGTGGCACCGGGGAGCTGTTTTTT.